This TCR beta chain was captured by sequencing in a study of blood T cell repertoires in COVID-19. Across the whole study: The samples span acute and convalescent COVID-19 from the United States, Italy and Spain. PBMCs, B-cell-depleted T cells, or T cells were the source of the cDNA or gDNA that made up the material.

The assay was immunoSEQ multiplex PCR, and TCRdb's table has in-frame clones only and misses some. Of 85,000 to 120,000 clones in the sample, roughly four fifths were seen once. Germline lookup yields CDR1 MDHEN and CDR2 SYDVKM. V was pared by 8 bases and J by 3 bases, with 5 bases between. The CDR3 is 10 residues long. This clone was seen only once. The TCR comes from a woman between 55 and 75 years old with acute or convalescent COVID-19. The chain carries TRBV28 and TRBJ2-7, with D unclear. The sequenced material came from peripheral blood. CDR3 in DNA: TGTGCCAGCGCGTACTACGAGCAGTACTTC. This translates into CASAYYEQYF.